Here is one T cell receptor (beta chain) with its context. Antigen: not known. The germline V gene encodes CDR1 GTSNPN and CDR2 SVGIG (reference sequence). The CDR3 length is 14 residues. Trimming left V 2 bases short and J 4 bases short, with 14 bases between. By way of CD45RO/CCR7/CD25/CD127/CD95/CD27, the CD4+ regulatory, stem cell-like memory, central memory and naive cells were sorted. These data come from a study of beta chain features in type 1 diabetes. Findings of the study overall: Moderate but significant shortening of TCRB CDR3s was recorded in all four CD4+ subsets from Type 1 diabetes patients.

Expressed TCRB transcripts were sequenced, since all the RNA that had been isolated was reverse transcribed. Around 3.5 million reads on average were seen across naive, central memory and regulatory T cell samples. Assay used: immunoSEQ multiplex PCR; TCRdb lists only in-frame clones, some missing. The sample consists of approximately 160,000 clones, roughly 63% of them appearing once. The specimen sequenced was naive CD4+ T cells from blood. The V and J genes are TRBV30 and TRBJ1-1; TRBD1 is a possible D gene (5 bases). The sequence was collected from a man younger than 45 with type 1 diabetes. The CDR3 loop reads CAWSTGAIITEAFF. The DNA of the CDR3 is TGTGCCTGGAGTACCGGGGCCATCATCACTGAAGCTTTCTTT.